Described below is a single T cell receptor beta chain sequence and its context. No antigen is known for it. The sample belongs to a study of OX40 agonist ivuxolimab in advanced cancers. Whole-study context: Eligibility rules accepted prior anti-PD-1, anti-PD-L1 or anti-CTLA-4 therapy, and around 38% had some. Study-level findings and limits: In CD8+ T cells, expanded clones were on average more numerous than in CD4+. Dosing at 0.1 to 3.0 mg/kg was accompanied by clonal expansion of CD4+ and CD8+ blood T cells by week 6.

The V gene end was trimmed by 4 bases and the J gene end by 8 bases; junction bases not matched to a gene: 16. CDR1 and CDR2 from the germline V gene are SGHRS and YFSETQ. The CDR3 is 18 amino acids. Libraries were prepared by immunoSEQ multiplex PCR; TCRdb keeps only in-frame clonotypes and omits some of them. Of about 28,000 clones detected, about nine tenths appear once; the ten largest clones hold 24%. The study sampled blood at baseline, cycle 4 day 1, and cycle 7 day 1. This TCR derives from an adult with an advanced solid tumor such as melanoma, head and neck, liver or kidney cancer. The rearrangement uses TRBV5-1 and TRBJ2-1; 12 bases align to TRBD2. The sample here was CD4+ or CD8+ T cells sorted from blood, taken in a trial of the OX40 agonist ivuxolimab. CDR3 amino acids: CASSPGLAGWDLRDEQFF. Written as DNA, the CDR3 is TGCGCCAGCAGCCCCGGACTAGCGGGATGGGACCTGAGGGATGAGCAGTTCTTC.